This T cell receptor (beta chain) comes out of a study of cytomegalovirus exposure and HLA in healthy donors. Study-wide results and caveats: Accounts indicate the classifier identified cytomegalovirus status with strong specificity and sensitivity. Several top significant clusters appeared, in a later analysis, to be linked to common viral pathogens. It was 150 or so TCR beta chains that were listed as cytomegalovirus-associated. Most TCR beta V segments were productive about 90% or about 30% of the time in an earlier analysis.

Use of 60 Vbeta and 13 Jbeta primers characterized the PCR. Sequencing was performed with immunoSEQ multiplex PCR; in TCRdb, only in-frame clones are kept and a portion is missing. The data show 120,000 to 150,000 clones, about three quarters seen once. For this clone: Its antigen remains unknown.

Per germline, CDR1 SGHTA and CDR2 FQGTGA. The CDR3 loop spans 14 amino acids. V lost 4 bases and J lost 4, with 13 bases in between. The sequenced sample was PBMCs. This sequence was found in a man aged 35-49 years in good health and CMV-seropositive. The J gene is TRBJ1-1, the V gene TRBV7-3; perhaps TRBD1 as D (5 bases). The CDR3 spells CASSSGTVGTEAFF. DNA of the CDR3: TGTGCCAGCAGCTCCGGGACTGTTGGCACTGAAGCTTTCTTT.